This T cell receptor (beta chain) was captured in a study of T cells in localized non-small cell lung cancer. Study-level results: Higher adjacent-lung clonality was associated with shorter survival.

As to this clone: What it binds is unknown.

The repertoire was sequenced with immunoSEQ multiplex PCR; TCRdb's copy has only in-frame clones and lacks some. The sample carries tens of thousands of clones, 85% to 90% recorded once. This CDR3 has 14 residues. Germline values: CDR1 SGHTA, CDR2 FQGTGA. The V gene lost 5 bases and the J gene lost 0 bases, with 8 bases spanning the gap. This sequence was found in a woman aged 35-75 years with stage I lung adenocarcinoma. The source material was peripheral blood, sampled before any cancer treatment. This chain joins TRBV7-3 and TRBJ1-3; no definite D call. CDR3 protein: CASSLDGSGNTIYF. The CDR3 bases are TGTGCCAGCAGCCTCGACGGCTCTGGAAACACCATATATTTT.